Listed below are T cell receptor beta chains from one sample, sequenced in a study of T cell changes during pregnancy in multiple sclerosis. Measured with immunoSEQ multiplex PCR; TCRdb has only the in-frame clones, and not every one. This repertoire shows 70,000 to 75,000 clones, more than 85% found once; its top ten account for less than 3.5%. This sample comprised peripheral blood, obtained before pregnancy. These receptors came from a female donor with multiple sclerosis, enrolled in a pregnancy study. CDR3s include the opening cysteine and the closing phenylalanine or tryptophan. The D gene is left open where the match is weak. Not all rows give a size; the values are once, few, many and, for expanded clones, a class.

clone size: -
V gene: TRBV27
J gene: TRBJ1-2
D gene: -
CDR3 protein: CASSLRQGLGYTF
CDR3 DNA: TGTGCCAGCAGTTTACGGCAGGGTCTGGGCTACACCTTC

clone size: -
V gene: TRBV5-4
J gene: TRBJ1-1
D gene: -
CDR3 protein: CASSTPVDMNTEAFF
CDR3 DNA: TGTGCCAGCAGTACCCCGGTCGACATGAACACTGAAGCTTTCTTT

clone size: few
V gene: TRBV5-1
J gene: TRBJ1-3
D gene: TRBD1
CDR3 protein: CASSRGGDRAAAGNTIYF
CDR3 DNA: TGCGCCAGCAGCCGAGGGGGCGACCGGGCCGCAGCTGGAAACACCATATATTTT

clone size: -
V gene: TRBV6-6
J gene: TRBJ1-1
D gene: -
CDR3 protein: CASRILKGGANTEAFF
CDR3 DNA: TGTGCCAGCAGGATCCTGAAGGGGGGGGCGAACACTGAAGCTTTCTTT

clone size: -
V gene: TRBV4-2
J gene: TRBJ2-3
D gene: TRBD1
CDR3 protein: CASSQDLGQGADTQYF
CDR3 DNA: TGTGCCAGCAGCCAAGATTTGGGACAGGGGGCAGATACGCAGTATTTT

clone size: -
V gene: TRBV28
J gene: TRBJ1-6
D gene: -
CDR3 protein: CASSFSRGAVYSPLHF
CDR3 DNA: TGTGCCAGCAGTTTTAGTCGGGGGGCGGTGTATTCACCCCTCCACTTT

clone size: -
V gene: TRBV27
J gene: TRBJ2-1
D gene: -
CDR3 protein: CASSLNYLEQFF
CDR3 DNA: TGTGCCAGCAGTTTAAATTACTTGGAGCAGTTCTTC

clone size: few
V gene: TRBV30
J gene: TRBJ1-5
D gene: -
CDR3 protein: CAWSVTSYSNQPQHF
CDR3 DNA: TGTGCCTGGAGTGTAACCAGTTATAGCAATCAGCCCCAGCATTTT

clone size: -
V gene: TRBV11-2
J gene: TRBJ2-7
D gene: TRBD2
CDR3 protein: CASSLEGLGLAGGYEQYF
CDR3 DNA: TGTGCCAGCAGCTTAGAGGGACTGGGACTAGCGGGAGGCTACGAGCAGTACTTC

clone size: -
V gene: TRBV30
J gene: TRBJ2-7
D gene: TRBD1
CDR3 protein: CAWGVPRQGIHPYEQYF
CDR3 DNA: TGTGCCTGGGGGGTACCGCGACAGGGGATTCACCCTTACGAGCAGTACTTC

clone size: -
V gene: TRBV10-1
J gene: TRBJ2-7
D gene: -
CDR3 protein: CASSEPSEARYEQYF
CDR3 DNA: TGCGCCAGCAGTGAGCCCAGTGAGGCTCGATACGAGCAGTACTTC

clone size: -
V gene: TRBV7-9
J gene: TRBJ2-2
D gene: TRBD2
CDR3 protein: CASSLTSNTGELFF
CDR3 DNA: TGTGCCAGCAGCTTGACTAGCAACACCGGGGAGCTGTTTTTT

clone size: -
V gene: TRBV2
J gene: TRBJ1-4
D gene: TRBD1
CDR3 protein: CASSGQGGPEKLFF
CDR3 DNA: TGTGCCAGCAGTGGACAGGGAGGCCCCGAAAAACTGTTTTTT

clone size: -
V gene: TRBV4-2
J gene: TRBJ2-3
D gene: -
CDR3 protein: CASSQDAWQGKGLGDTQYF
CDR3 DNA: TGTGCCAGCAGCCAAGACGCGTGGCAGGGAAAAGGCCTCGGAGATACGCAGTATTTT

clone size: -
V gene: TRBV4-3
J gene: TRBJ2-6
D gene: TRBD1
CDR3 protein: CASSQDSGGPGQGSGANVLTF
CDR3 DNA: TGCGCCAGCAGCCAAGACAGTGGCGGCCCGGGACAGGGGTCTGGGGCCAACGTCCTGACTTTC

clone size: -
V gene: TRBV4-2
J gene: TRBJ2-6
D gene: TRBD1
CDR3 protein: CASSQRQGSGANVLTF
CDR3 DNA: TGTGCCAGCAGCCAAAGACAGGGGTCAGGGGCCAACGTCCTGACTTTC

clone size: -
V gene: TRBV11-2
J gene: TRBJ2-1
D gene: TRBD1
CDR3 protein: CASSGRYQGADEQFF
CDR3 DNA: TGTGCCAGCAGCGGCCGGTACCAGGGGGCGGATGAGCAGTTCTTC